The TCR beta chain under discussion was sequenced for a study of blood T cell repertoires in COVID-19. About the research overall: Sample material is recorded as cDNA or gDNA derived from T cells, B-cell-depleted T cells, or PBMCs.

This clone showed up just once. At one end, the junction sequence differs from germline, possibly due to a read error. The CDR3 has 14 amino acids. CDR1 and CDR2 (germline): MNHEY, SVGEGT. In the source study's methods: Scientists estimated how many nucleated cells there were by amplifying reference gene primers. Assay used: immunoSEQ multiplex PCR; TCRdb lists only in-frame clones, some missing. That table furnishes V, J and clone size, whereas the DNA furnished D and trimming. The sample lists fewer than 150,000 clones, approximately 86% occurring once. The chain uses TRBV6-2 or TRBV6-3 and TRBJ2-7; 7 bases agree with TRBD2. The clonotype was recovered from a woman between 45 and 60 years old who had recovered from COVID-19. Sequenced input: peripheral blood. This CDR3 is CAGSFGGSRYEQYF. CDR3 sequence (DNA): TGTGCCGGCAGTTTTGGCGGGAGTCGGTACGAGCAGTACTTC.